Following are 31 T cell receptor beta chains from one sample sequenced in a study of shared clonotypes between healthy human individuals. The repertoire was sequenced with immunoSEQ multiplex PCR; TCRdb's copy has only in-frame clones and lacks some. The repertoire holds some 2,000,000 clones, with roughly 95% as singletons. What was sequenced was naive CD4+ T cells sorted from blood. The subset is: CD45RA+ positively selected. Source of these receptors: a man aged 18 to 35 in good health.

The chain links TRBV30 to TRBJ1-5, with D tentatively TRBD1 (5 bases). Trimming took 1 base from V and 4 from J, leaving 20 bases between them. The CDR3 contains 17 residues. The germline V gene has CDR1 GTSNPN and CDR2 SVGIG (reference sequence). The CDR3 coding sequence is TGTGCCTGGAGTGATCTTCCCCTCCGGGGGATTAATCAGCCCCAGCATTTT. It is translated as CAWSDLPLRGINQPQHF.

CDR3 loop: CASSQAEQVYGGYTF. The CDR3 DNA reads as TGCGCCAGCAGCCAAGCCGAACAGGTCTACGGGGGCTACACCTTC. This chain uses TRBV4-3 with TRBJ1-2, with D possibly being TRBD1 (5 bases). V was clipped by 1 base and J by 8 bases, with 17 bases between them. The CDR3 runs to 15 residues. CDR1 LGHNA and CDR2 YSLEER come from the germline V gene.

This clone occurred once. This chain uses TRBV7-2 with TRBJ2-7; 10 bases are shared with TRBD2. Germline loops: CDR1 SGHTA, CDR2 FQGNSA. This CDR3 contains 16 residues. The V segment lost 2 bases and the J segment 1 base; nucleotides outside the gene matches: 5. The DNA of the CDR3 is TGTGCCAGCAGCTTAACCGGGACTAGCGCGTCCTACGAGCAGTACTTC. Its protein is CASSLTGTSASYEQYF. Filled out from reference TRBV7-2 and TRBJ2-7, the complete variable domain reads GAGVSQSPSNKVTEKGKDVELRCDPISGHTALYWYRQSLGQGLEFLIYFQGNSAPDKSGLPSDRFSAERTGGSVSTLTIQRTQQEDSAVYLCASSLTGTSASYEQYFGPGTRLTVT.

Comment on this clone: In the same sample, other DNA sequences code for this CDR3. The rearrangement links TRBV18 to TRBJ1-1, with no clear D. The germline V and J ends were trimmed by 6 bases and 1 base, with 9 bases remaining between them. The CDR3 consists of 13 residues. Germline V gene sequence: CDR1 KGHSH, CDR2 LQKENI. CDR3 region: CASSPQENTEAFF. The CDR3 bases are TGTGCCAGCTCTCCTCAGGAGAACACTGAAGCTTTCTTT.

This clone was detected once. Other nucleotide sequences in the sample specify the same CDR3. The rearrangement uses TRBV2 and TRBJ1-6; D is undetermined. Germline values: CDR1 SNHLY, CDR2 FYNNEI. V was clipped by 6 bases and J by 6 bases, with 3 bases between them. The CDR3 totals 11 residues. The CDR3 DNA is TGTGCCAGCAGCGTTAATTCACCCCTCCACTTT. Its protein product is CASSVNSPLHF.

This chain uses TRBV7-2 with TRBJ1-2; unclear D gene. V shed 6 bases and J shed 2 bases, with 10 bases lying between them. CDR1 and CDR2 from the germline V gene are SGHTA and FQGNSA. The CDR3 has 13 amino acids. The CDR3 coding sequence is TGTGCCAGCAGACGTACAGCAAACTATGGCTACACCTTC. It yields the protein CASRRTANYGYTF.

This rearrangement joins TRBV5-6 to TRBJ2-1; D is undetermined. The V and J ends lost 4 bases and 7 bases respectively, with 9 bases between them. Germline V gene sequence: CDR1 SGHDT, CDR2 YYEEEE. The length of the CDR3 is 12 residues. The DNA of the CDR3 is TGTGCCAGCAGCGCTTTAGTAAATGAGCAGTTCTTC. It is translated as CASSALVNEQFF.

The J gene is TRBJ2-7, the V gene TRBV7-9, with D perhaps TRBD1 or TRBD2 (5 bases each). Germline V gives CDR1 SEHNR, CDR2 FQNEAQ (reference sequence). The CDR3 sequence is 14 residues long. The ends were cut back, 1 base at V and 6 bases at J, with 13 bases in the middle. The CDR3, as DNA: TGTGCCAGCAGCTTAGACATGGGACGGGGCGAGCAGTACTTC. It specifies CASSLDMGRGEQYF.

This clone was seen only a few times. Other DNA sequences of this sample code for an identical CDR3. The rearrangement links TRBV30 to TRBJ2-2; D uncertain. The CDR3 loop spans 11 amino acids. The ends were cut back, 3 bases at V and 4 bases at J, with 3 bases in the middle. Germline-derived CDR1 and CDR2 are GTSNPN and SVGIG (reference sequence). CDR3 in amino acids: CAWSPTGELFF. In DNA form, the CDR3 reads TGTGCCTGGAGCCCCACCGGGGAGCTGTTTTTT.

The rearrangement links TRBV4-3 to TRBJ2-1; D is unclear. Trimming shortened V by 0 bases and J by 8 bases, and 14 bases separated the two germline ends. Per germline, CDR1 LGHNA and CDR2 YSLEER. The length of the CDR3 is 15 residues. CDR3 loop: CASSQDRTRGDEQFF. The CDR3 DNA reads TGCGCCAGCAGCCAAGATCGCACCCGCGGCGATGAGCAGTTCTTC.

The CDR3 sequence: CASTNSYNEQFF. DNA for the CDR3: TGTGCCAGCACGAACAGTTACAATGAGCAGTTCTTC. This chain uses TRBV6-1 with TRBJ2-1; D unresolved. CDR3 size: 12 residues. Trimming shortened V by 7 bases and J by 4 bases, and 8 bases separated the two germline ends. Germline V gives CDR1 MNHNS, CDR2 SASEGT.

The chain recombines TRBV4-2 with TRBJ2-2; no clear D gene. Germline V lookup: CDR1 LGHNA, CDR2 YNFKEQ. The V end lost 1 base, the J end lost 10 bases, and 13 bases lay between the germline ends. This CDR3 is 14 amino acids long. The CDR3 DNA is TGTGCCAGCAGCCAAGTAGGGCTGCGCGAGGAGCTGTTTTTT. The encoded protein is CASSQVGLREELFF.

Regarding this clone: The same CDR3 is also encoded by other DNA sequences in this sample. The V gene is TRBV30, the J gene TRBJ2-7; D remains unclear. The germline V gene encodes CDR1 GTSNPN and CDR2 SVGIG (reference sequence). CDR3 size: 13 residues. Trimming took off 0 bases at V and 4 bases at J, with 10 bases between the two ends. CDR3 residues: CAWSVPPTYEQYF. DNA of the CDR3: TGTGCCTGGAGTGTACCCCCTACGTACGAGCAGTACTTC.

This clone came up once. The same CDR3 can be traced to other DNA sequences in this sample. The chain combines TRBV2 with TRBJ1-4; 7 bases align to TRBD1. The CDR3 spans 13 residues. After removal of 4 bases from V and 7 bases from J, the junction contained 3 bases not matched to a gene. The germline V gene encodes CDR1 SNHLY and CDR2 FYNNEI. CDR3 protein: CASSGQGGEKLFF. The CDR3 DNA sequence: TGTGCCAGCAGTGGGCAGGGGGGTGAAAAACTGTTTTTT.

The rearrangement uses TRBV5-1 and TRBJ1-2; 9 positions agree with TRBD1. This CDR3 has 18 residues. Germline CDR1 and CDR2: SGHRS and YFSETQ. V lost 0 bases and J lost 4; bases outside the gene matches: 13. The CDR3 loop is CASSLALTDRDRVYGYTF. CDR3 sequence (DNA): TGCGCCAGCAGCTTGGCCCTAACTGACCGGGACAGGGTCTATGGCTACACCTTC.

V gene TRBV5-1 combines with J gene TRBJ1-4; no clear D gene. The CDR3 covers 14 residues. V was trimmed by 0 bases and J by 8 bases, leaving 11 bases between them. Germline loops: CDR1 SGHRS, CDR2 YFSETQ. CDR3 DNA: TGCGCCAGCAGCTTGGCCCTTAAGGGAGAAAAACTGTTTTTT. Encoded protein: CASSLALKGEKLFF.

The rearrangement links TRBV9 to TRBJ1-5; D perhaps matches TRBD1 (6 bases). CDR3 length equals 15 residues. Germline V lookup: CDR1 SGDLS, CDR2 YYNGEE. The V end was cut by 3 bases, the J end by 0 bases, with 10 bases between. CDR3 residues: CASSEGQISNQPQHF. CDR3 nucleotide sequence: TGTGCCAGCAGCGAGGGACAAATTAGCAATCAGCCCCAGCATTTT.

The chain carries TRBV6-5 and TRBJ1-2, with D possibly being TRBD1 (5 bases). Germline CDR1 and CDR2: MNHEY and SVGAGI. CDR3 length: 15 amino acids. The germline V and J ends were trimmed by 2 bases and 5 bases, with 15 bases remaining between them. The DNA for the CDR3 is TGTGCCAGCAGTTACACAAGGGGAACAGGTTATGGCTACACCTTC. Translated: CASSYTRGTGYGYTF.

This clone has a single count. The chain carries TRBV4-1 and TRBJ2-5; 8 bases map to TRBD1. The CDR3 is 15 residues long. V was pared by 0 bases and J by 4 bases, with 4 bases of the junction left unmatched. Germline CDR1 MGHRA, CDR2 YSYEKL. As DNA, the CDR3 is TGCGCCAGCAGCCAAGATTTCAGGGGGCGAGAGACCCAGTACTTC. This sequence encodes CASSQDFRGRETQYF.

The V call is TRBV5-1, the J call TRBJ2-1; 7 bases are shared with TRBD1. Looked up from germline, CDR1 is SGHRS and CDR2 is YFSETQ. After removal of 6 bases from V and 3 bases from J, the junction contained 9 bases not matched to a gene. The CDR3 length is 15 residues. The CDR3 here is CASNPGQQIYNEQFF. DNA of the CDR3: TGCGCCAGCAACCCGGGACAGCAGATCTACAATGAGCAGTTCTTC.

This chain links TRBV28 with TRBJ2-7; 9 bases align to TRBD2. Losses at the gene ends were 2 bases for V and 3 bases for J; bases not matched to a gene: 17. The CDR3 is made up of 19 amino acids. Per the germline V gene, CDR1 is MDHEN and CDR2 is SYDVKM. In nucleotides, the CDR3 is TGTGCCAGCAGTTTACGTCTAGCGGGGTTCGGGGATCCCTTCTACGAGCAGTACTTC. It yields the protein CASSLRLAGFGDPFYEQYF.

Here the CDR3 reads CASSYAPGGQNEQFF. CDR3 DNA sequence: TGTGCCAGCAGTTACGCCCCAGGGGGACAGAATGAGCAGTTCTTC. The chain combines TRBV6-5 with TRBJ2-1; 7 nucleotides line up with TRBD1. With V trimmed by 2 bases and J by 7 bases, 8 bases remained unmatched. The CDR3 covers 15 residues. Germline CDR1 MNHEY, CDR2 SVGAGI.

This clone was counted a single time. The rearrangement links TRBV7-9 to TRBJ2-4; 7 bases match TRBD2. This CDR3 has 15 residues. Germline V CDR1 and CDR2: SEHNR, FQNEAQ (reference sequence). V was pared by 8 bases and J by 0 bases, with 7 bases of the junction left unmatched. The CDR3 DNA reads TGTGCCAGCGGGCCTCTAGCGGTAGCCAAAAACATTCAGTACTTC. This encodes CASGPLAVAKNIQYF.

The CDR3 coding sequence is TGCGCCAGCAGCTGGGGGGACAAGGGGTTCCCCTACGAGCAGTACTTC. It specifies CASSWGDKGFPYEQYF. The V and J genes are TRBV5-1 and TRBJ2-7, with D perhaps being TRBD1 or TRBD2 (6 bases each). The germline V gene encodes CDR1 SGHRS and CDR2 YFSETQ. The CDR3 extends over 16 amino acids. V was shortened by 3 bases and J by 2 bases, with 18 bases between the two germline ends.

With regard to this clone: Sequence at one end of the junction differs from germline and may be a read error. J is TRBJ1-2 and V is TRBV19, with D possibly TRBD1 on 6 matching bases. The CDR3 extends over 13 amino acids. In germline, CDR1 is LNHDA, CDR2 SQIVND (reference sequence). CDR3 in amino acids: CASRITGYDGYTF. The CDR3 nucleotides read TGTGCCAGTCGTATCACAGGGTATGATGGCTACACCTTC.

The chain uses TRBV7-9 and TRBJ2-2, with TRBD1 identical over 7 bases. The J segment lost 4 bases and the V segment lost 4 bases, leaving 9 bases of the junction unmatched. There are 16 residues in the CDR3. Germline CDR1 reads SEHNR; CDR2 reads FQNEAQ (reference sequence). CDR3 residues: CASSSLRGGGTGELFF. The CDR3 nucleotides are TGTGCCAGCAGCTCCCTGAGAGGGGGCGGCACCGGGGAGCTGTTTTTT.

The rearrangement uses TRBV5-1 and TRBJ2-3; D remains ambiguous. V lost 1 base and J 3 bases, leaving 15 bases between the germline ends. CDR3 length equals 16 residues. Germline V gene data show CDR1 as SGHRS and CDR2 as YFSETQ. The CDR3 region is CASSLYPLTDTDTQYF. The CDR3 region has the DNA TGCGCCAGCAGCTTGTACCCCCTGACGGATACAGATACGCAGTATTTT.

This sequence joins TRBV7-6 and TRBJ2-7; 13 bases match TRBD2. The CDR3 sequence is 20 residues long. CDR1 is SGHVS, CDR2 FNYEAQ, per germline. The J segment lost 5 bases and the V segment lost 2 bases, leaving 18 bases of the junction unmatched. Written as DNA, the CDR3 is TGTGCCAGCAGCTTATTGGTCAGCGGACTAGCGGGAGTTTCCGCGGACGAGCAGTACTTC. Translating it yields CASSLLVSGLAGVSADEQYF.

The V and J genes are TRBV5-4 and TRBJ2-7; D is ambiguous. This CDR3 is built from 16 residues. Trimming left V 1 base short and J 0 bases short, with 14 bases between. Germline V lookup: CDR1 SGHNT, CDR2 YYREEE (reference sequence). For the CDR3, the DNA is TGTGCCAGCAGCTTGAGCGCAGGCGCTAACTCCTACGAGCAGTACTTC. Encoded protein: CASSLSAGANSYEQYF.

As for this clone: Additional DNA sequences in this sample encode the identical CDR3. The chain links TRBV28 to TRBJ1-2; 9 bases map to TRBD1. J lost 8 bases, V lost 6 bases, and 7 bases had no gene match. The CDR3 covers 13 residues. The V gene's germline CDR1 is MDHEN and CDR2 SYDVKM. The CDR3 sequence: CASRKGQGGGYTF. The CDR3 DNA follows: TGTGCCAGCAGGAAGGGACAGGGCGGCGGCTACACCTTC.

This rearrangement joins TRBV5-1 to TRBJ2-2, with TRBD1 identical over 7 bases. This CDR3 is built from 14 residues. The trim removed 2 bases at V and 6 bases at J, leaving 4 bases unmatched. Germline V gives CDR1 SGHRS, CDR2 YFSETQ. CDR3 bases: TGCGCCAGCAGCTTAGAGGGGGCGCCCGGGGAGCTGTTTTTT. It specifies CASSLEGAPGELFF.